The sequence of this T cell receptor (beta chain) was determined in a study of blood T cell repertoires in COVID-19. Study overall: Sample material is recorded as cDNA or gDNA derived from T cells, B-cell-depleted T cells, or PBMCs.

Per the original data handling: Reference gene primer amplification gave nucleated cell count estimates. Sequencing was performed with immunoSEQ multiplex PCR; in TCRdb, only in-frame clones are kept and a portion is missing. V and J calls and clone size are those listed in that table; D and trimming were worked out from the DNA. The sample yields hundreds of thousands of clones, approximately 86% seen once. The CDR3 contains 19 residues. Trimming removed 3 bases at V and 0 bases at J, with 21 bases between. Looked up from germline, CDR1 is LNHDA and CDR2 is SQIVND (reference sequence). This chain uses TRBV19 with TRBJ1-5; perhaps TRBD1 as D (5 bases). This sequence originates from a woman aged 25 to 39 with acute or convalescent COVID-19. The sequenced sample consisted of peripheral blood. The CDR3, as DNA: TGTGCCAGTAGTATTTTGAGCCCAAACAGGTACGATAGCAATCAGCCCCAGCATTTT. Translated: CASSILSPNRYDSNQPQHF.